The rows below give T cell receptor beta chains drawn from one sample of a study of early T cells in non-severe SARS-CoV-2 infection. In TCRdb, the 5' RACE reads were re-called with MiXCR into one record per CDR3 protein. The data contain just over 95,000 distinct CDR3 sequences, approximately 11% of them singletons. Specimen: whole blood, collected at baseline. The source of these receptors is an adult who was a healthcare worker with PCR-confirmed SARS-CoV-2 infection or an uninfected control (not recorded which). Each CDR3 is given with its conserved first and last residue. Fields, in order: J gene, D gene, V gene, clone size, CDR3 protein, CDR3 DNA. A D gene is named only where the DNA matches it firmly. A row's size may be missing; if present it is once, few, many or a size class.

>TRBJ2-7|TRBD2|TRBV6-6|.
CASRDSGLAFYEQYF
TGTGCCAGCAGGGATTCGGGACTAGCATTCTACGAGCAGTACTTC
>TRBJ2-1|TRBD2|TRBV7-3|.
CASSLGLAGGPSYNEQFF
TGTGCCAGCAGCTTAGGGCTAGCGGGAGGGCCCTCCTACAATGAGCAGTTCTTC
>TRBJ2-1|TRBD2|TRBV7-3|many
CASSFRTSGYNEQFF
TGTGCCAGCAGCTTTCGTACTAGCGGGTACAATGAGCAGTTCTTC
>TRBJ1-6|.|TRBV20-1|many
CSAREGFYNSPLHF
TGCAGTGCTAGAGAAGGGTTCTATAATTCACCCCTCCACTTT
>TRBJ2-3|.|TRBV7-9|few
CASSSLGLARLTSTDTQYF
TGTGCCAGCAGCTCATTAGGGCTAGCGCGGCTCACTAGCACAGATACGCAGTATTTT
>TRBJ1-4|TRBD1|TRBV7-8|many
CASQQGLQEKLFF
TGTGCCAGCCAACAGGGGCTTCAGGAAAAACTGTTTTTT
>TRBJ2-7|TRBD2|TRBV29-1|few
CSVGASGGYEQYF
TGCAGCGTTGGCGCTAGCGGGGGGTACGAGCAGTACTTC
>TRBJ2-7|.|TRBV7-9|.
CASSPPAGGYEQYF
TGTGCCAGCAGCCCCCCAGCGGGCGGTTACGAGCAGTACTTC
>TRBJ1-2|TRBD1|TRBV3-1|.
CASSQAYSTGDYGYTF
TGTGCCAGCAGCCAAGCGTACTCGACAGGGGACTATGGCTACACCTTC
>TRBJ2-1|.|TRBV6-1|many
CASIDYEQFF
TGTGCCAGCATCGACTATGAGCAGTTCTTC
>TRBJ1-2|.|TRBV7-2|.
CASSGSSRYGYTF
TGTGCCAGCAGCGGGTCCAGTCGCTATGGCTACACCTTC